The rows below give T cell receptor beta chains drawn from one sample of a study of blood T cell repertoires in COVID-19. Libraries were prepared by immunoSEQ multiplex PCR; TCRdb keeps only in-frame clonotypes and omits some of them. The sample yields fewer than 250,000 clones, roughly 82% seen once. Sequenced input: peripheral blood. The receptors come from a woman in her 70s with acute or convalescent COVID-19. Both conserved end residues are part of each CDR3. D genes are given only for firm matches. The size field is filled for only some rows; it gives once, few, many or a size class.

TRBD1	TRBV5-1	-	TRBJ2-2	CASSEGATGELFF	TGCGCCAGCAGCGAGGGGGCGACCGGGGAGCTGTTTTTT
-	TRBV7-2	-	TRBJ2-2	CASSTTTSYGELFF	TGTGCCAGCAGCACAACCACTAGTTACGGGGAGCTGTTTTTT
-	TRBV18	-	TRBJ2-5	CASPGGLMQETQYF	TGTGCCAGTCCCGGGGGTCTTATGCAAGAGACCCAGTACTTC
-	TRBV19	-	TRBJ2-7	CASSQEGNYEQYF	TGTGCCAGTAGTCAGGAGGGGAACTACGAGCAGTACTTC
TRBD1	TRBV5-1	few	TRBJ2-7	CASSLYQGVPYEQYF	TGCGCCAGCAGCTTGTATCAGGGGGTGCCCTACGAGCAGTACTTC
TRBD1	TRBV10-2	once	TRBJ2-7	CASSRQGQHEQYF	TGCGCCAGCTCGAGACAGGGGCAACACGAGCAGTACTTC
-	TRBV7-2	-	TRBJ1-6	CASSLGVAGQGPLHF	TGTGCCAGCAGCTTGGGCGTTGCCGGGCAGGGGCCCCTCCACTTT
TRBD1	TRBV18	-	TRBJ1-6	CASSPGQGHNSPLHF	TGTGCCAGCTCACCAGGACAGGGGCATAATTCACCCCTCCACTTT
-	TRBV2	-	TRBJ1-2	CASSGGMDGYTF	TGTGCCAGCAGCGGAGGGATGGATGGCTACACCTTC
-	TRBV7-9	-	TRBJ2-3	CASSFLSRDTQYF	TGTGCCAGCAGCTTTCTCTCCCGAGATACGCAGTATTTT
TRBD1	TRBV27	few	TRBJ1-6	CASSFGQGGSSPLHF	TGTGCCAGCAGTTTTGGACAGGGAGGGTCTTCACCCCTCCACTTT
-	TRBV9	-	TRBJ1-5	CASSPGVSNQPQHF	TGTGCCAGCAGCCCAGGGGTTAGCAATCAGCCCCAGCATTTT
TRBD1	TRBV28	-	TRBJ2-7	CASSLSGGYEQYF	TGTGCCAGCAGTTTATCAGGGGGATACGAGCAGTACTTC
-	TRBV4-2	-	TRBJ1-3	CASSQEWRESSGNTIYF	TGTGCCAGCAGCCAAGAATGGCGGGAGAGCTCTGGAAACACCATATATTTT
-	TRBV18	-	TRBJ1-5	CASSLGGGNQPQHF	TGTGCCAGCTCCCTAGGCGGGGGCAATCAGCCCCAGCATTTT
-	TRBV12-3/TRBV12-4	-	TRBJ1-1	CASSRTDEAFF	TGTGCCAGCAGTCGGACAGATGAAGCTTTCTTT
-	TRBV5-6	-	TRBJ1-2	CASSLVEGSFNYGYTF	TGTGCCAGCAGCTTGGTGGAGGGGAGTTTTAACTATGGCTACACCTTC
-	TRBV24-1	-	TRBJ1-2	CATSERGTTKGYYGYTF	TGTGCCACCAGTGAGAGGGGGACAACCAAGGGGTACTATGGCTACACCTTC
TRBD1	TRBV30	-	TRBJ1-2	CAWSQGTDYGYTF	TGTGCCTGGAGTCAAGGGACAGACTATGGCTACACCTTC
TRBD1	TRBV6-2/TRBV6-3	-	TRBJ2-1	CASSYSGTVRHEQFF	TGTGCCAGCAGTTACTCGGGGACAGTACGCCATGAGCAGTTCTTC
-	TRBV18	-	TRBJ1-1	CASSTSGTPLTEAFF	TGTGCCAGCTCGACCAGTGGGACTCCCCTCACTGAAGCTTTCTTT
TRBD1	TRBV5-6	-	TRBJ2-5	CASSSEAGGPLQETQYF	TGTGCCAGCAGCTCCGAGGCAGGGGGCCCCCTCCAAGAGACCCAGTACTTC
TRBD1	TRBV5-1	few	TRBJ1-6	CASSSTTGQSPLHF	TGCGCCAGCAGTTCTACGACAGGGCAATCACCCCTCCACTTT
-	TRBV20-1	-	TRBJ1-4	CSASQQGYLNEKLFF	TGCAGTGCTAGTCAACAGGGATACCTTAATGAAAAACTGTTTTTT
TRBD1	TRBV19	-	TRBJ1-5	CASSIYPTGSGQPQHF	TGTGCCAGTAGTATATACCCGACAGGGTCGGGTCAGCCCCAGCATTTT
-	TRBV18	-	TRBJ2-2	CASSQGSTGELFF	TGTGCCAGCTCACAAGGGAGCACCGGGGAGCTGTTTTTT
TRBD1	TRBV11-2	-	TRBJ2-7	CASSGQGAYEQYF	TGTGCCAGCAGTGGGCAGGGGGCCTACGAGCAGTACTTC
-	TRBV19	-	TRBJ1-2	CASNRGGGSSANYGYTF	TGTGCCAGTAATCGTGGCGGAGGTTCATCAGCTAACTATGGCTACACCTTC
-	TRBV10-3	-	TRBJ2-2	CAISESTRGQNTGELFF	TGTGCCATCAGTGAGTCGACCCGGGGACAGAACACCGGGGAGCTGTTTTTT
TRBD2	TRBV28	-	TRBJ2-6	CASSSPGSGGASGANVLTF	TGTGCCAGCAGCTCCCCGGGTAGCGGGGGGGCATCTGGGGCCAACGTCCTGACTTTC
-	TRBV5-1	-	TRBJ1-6	CASSPVGENSPLHF	TGCGCCAGCAGCCCAGTCGGGGAGAATTCACCCCTCCACTTT
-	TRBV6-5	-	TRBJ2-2	CASSYRHLLPGELFF	TGTGCCAGCAGTTACCGACATCTCTTACCCGGGGAGCTGTTTTTT
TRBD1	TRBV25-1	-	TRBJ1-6	CASSNIRDRGQCAPLHF	TGTGCCAGCAGTAACATCAGGGACAGGGGGCAATGCGCACCCCTCCACTTT
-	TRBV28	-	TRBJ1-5	CASRLVNNQPQHF	TGTGCCAGCCGCTTAGTAAATAATCAGCCCCAGCATTTT
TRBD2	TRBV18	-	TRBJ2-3	CASSPGLAGDTDTQYF	TGTGCCAGCTCACCCGGACTAGCGGGAGACACAGATACGCAGTATTTT
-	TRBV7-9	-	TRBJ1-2	CASSLEGANGYTF	TGTGCCAGCAGCTTAGAAGGGGCAAATGGCTACACCTTC
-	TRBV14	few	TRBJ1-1	CASSQDLGHIVVNTEAFF	TGTGCCAGCAGCCAAGATCTGGGGCATATCGTAGTGAACACTGAAGCTTTCTTT
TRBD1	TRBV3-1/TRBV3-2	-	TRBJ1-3	CASSQHRGHSGNTIYF	TGTGCCAGCAGCCAGCACAGGGGTCACTCTGGAAACACCATATATTTT
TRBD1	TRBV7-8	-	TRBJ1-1	CASSLGGGGAFF	TGTGCCAGCAGCTTAGGAGGGGGCGGAGCTTTCTTT
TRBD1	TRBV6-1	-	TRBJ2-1	CASSDIIAGTVQFF	TGTGCCAGCAGTGACATTATCGCCGGGACAGTCCAGTTCTTC
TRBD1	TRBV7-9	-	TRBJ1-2	CASSLAIGQGEYGYTF	TGTGCCAGCAGCTTAGCCATAGGACAGGGAGAGTATGGCTACACCTTC
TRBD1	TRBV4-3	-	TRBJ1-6	CASSPNPGTGYNSPLHF	TGCGCCAGCAGCCCGAATCCTGGGACAGGCTATAATTCACCCCTCCACTTT
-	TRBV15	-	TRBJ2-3	CATSRESVGTDTQYF	TGTGCCACCAGCAGGGAGTCGGTGGGCACAGATACGCAGTATTTT
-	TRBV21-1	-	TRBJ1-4	CASSPWDRGPEKLFF	TGTGCCAGCAGCCCATGGGACAGGGGGCCTGAAAAACTGTTTTTT
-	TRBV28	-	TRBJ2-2	CASSLFTGSYTGELFF	TGTGCCAGCAGTTTATTTACCGGGAGCTACACCGGGGAGCTGTTTTTT
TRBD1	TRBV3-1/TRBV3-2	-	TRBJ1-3	CASSQGGRGLVGNTIYF	TGTGCCAGCAGCCAAGGGGGCAGGGGGCTTGTAGGAAACACCATATATTTT
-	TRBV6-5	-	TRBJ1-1	CASRDLTGRNTEAFF	TGTGCCAGCAGGGATCTAACAGGGCGTAACACTGAAGCTTTCTTT
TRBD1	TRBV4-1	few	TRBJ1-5	CASGQGPTINQPQHF	TGCGCCAGCGGACAGGGCCCTACAATAAATCAGCCCCAGCATTTT
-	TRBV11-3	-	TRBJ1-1	CASSVDTNTEAFF	TGTGCCAGCAGTGTAGACACTAACACTGAAGCTTTCTTT
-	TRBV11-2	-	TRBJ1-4	CASSLEAGPNEKLFF	TGTGCCAGCAGCTTAGAAGCAGGGCCAAATGAAAAACTGTTTTTT
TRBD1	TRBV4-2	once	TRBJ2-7	CASSLLSAGGIDEQYF	TGTGCCAGCAGCCTCTTGAGTGCAGGGGGCATCGACGAGCAGTACTTC
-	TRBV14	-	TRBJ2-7	CASSQEVGWEGETYEQYF	TGTGCCAGCAGCCAAGAAGTAGGTTGGGAGGGGGAAACCTACGAGCAGTACTTC
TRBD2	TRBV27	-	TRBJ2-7	CASSSGLAIYEQYF	TGTGCCAGCAGCTCGGGACTAGCGATATACGAGCAGTACTTC
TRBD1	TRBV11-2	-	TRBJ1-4	CASSLGDRDNEKLFF	TGTGCCAGCAGCTTAGGGGACAGGGATAATGAAAAACTGTTTTTT
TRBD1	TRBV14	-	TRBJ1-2	CASSQDLGQPNYGYTF	TGTGCCAGCAGCCAAGATCTGGGACAGCCCAACTATGGCTACACCTTC
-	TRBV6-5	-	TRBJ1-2	CASSTLRDGYTF	TGTGCCAGCAGCACCCTCCGGGATGGCTACACCTTC
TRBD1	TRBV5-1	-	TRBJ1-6	CASSLDGTGGWSPLHF	TGCGCCAGCAGCTTGGACGGGACAGGGGGTTGGTCACCCCTCCACTTT
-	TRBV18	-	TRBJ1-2	CASSPAARDYGYTF	TGTGCCAGCTCACCGGCGGCGCGAGACTATGGCTACACCTTC
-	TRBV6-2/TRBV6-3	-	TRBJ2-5	CASSPGLGSRTQYF	TGTGCCAGCAGTCCGGGACTGGGTTCTCGGACCCAGTACTTC
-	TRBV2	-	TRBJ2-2	CASSRDSANTGELFF	TGTGCCAGCAGTCGTGACAGCGCGAACACCGGGGAGCTGTTTTTT